This TCR beta chain was found in a study of regulatory T cells in long-lasting Graves disease. Regarding time point: newly diagnosed GD, antithyroid drugs for less than 3 months. Making the TCR library involved RNA that had been extracted from PBMCs. Arm-PCR of CDR3 regions with iRepertoire HTBI primers generated TCR beta libraries. TCRdb itself ran the multiplex PCR reads through MiXCR, one entry per CDR3 protein. Of about 350,000 distinct CDR3 sequences listed, roughly a sixth are singletons. Germline CDR1 SGHTA, CDR2 FQGNSA. Unmatched junction bases numbered 17, after V lost 1 base and J lost 3 bases. CDR3 size: 20 residues. These same records also appear under a second study, on T cells in Graves' hyperthyroidism and ophthalmopathy. This second study notes: Absent ophthalmopathy progression within 18 months defined stable Graves' hyperthyroidism. Newly diagnosed hyperthyroidism, duration under 2 months, in patients aged 18 to 65. The model identified upcoming ophthalmopathy a median roughly 6 months ahead of onset.

This TCR came from a middle-aged man with Graves disease. This material consisted of peripheral blood mononuclear cells (PBMCs), taken at new diagnosis, from a patient treated with antithyroid drugs. The rearrangement links TRBV7-2 to TRBJ2-7; 11 bases line up with TRBD2. CDR3 DNA sequence: TGTGCCAGCAGCTTAGTAGTGCCGAGGCTAGCGGGGGGCCCCTACTACGAGCAGTACTTC. As protein: CASSLVVPRLAGGPYYEQYF.